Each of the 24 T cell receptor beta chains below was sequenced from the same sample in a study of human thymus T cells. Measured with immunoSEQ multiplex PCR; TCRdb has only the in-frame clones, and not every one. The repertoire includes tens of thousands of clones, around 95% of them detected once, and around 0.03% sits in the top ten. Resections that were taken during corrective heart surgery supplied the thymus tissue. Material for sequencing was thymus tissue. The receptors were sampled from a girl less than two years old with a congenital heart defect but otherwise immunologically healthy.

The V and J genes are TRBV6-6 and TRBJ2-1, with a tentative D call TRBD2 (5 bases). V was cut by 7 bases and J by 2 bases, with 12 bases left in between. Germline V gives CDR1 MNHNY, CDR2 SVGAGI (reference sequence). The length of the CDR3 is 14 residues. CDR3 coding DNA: TGTGCCAGCAAGACTACGCGTACCTACAATGAGCAGTTCTTC. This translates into CASKTTRTYNEQFF.

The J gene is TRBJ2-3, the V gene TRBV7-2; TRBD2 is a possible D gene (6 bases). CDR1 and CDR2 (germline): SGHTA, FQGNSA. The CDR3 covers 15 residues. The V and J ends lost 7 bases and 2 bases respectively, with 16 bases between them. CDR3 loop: CASTRDGRSTDTQYF. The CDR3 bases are TGTGCCAGCACGCGGGATGGTCGCTCCACAGATACGCAGTATTTT.

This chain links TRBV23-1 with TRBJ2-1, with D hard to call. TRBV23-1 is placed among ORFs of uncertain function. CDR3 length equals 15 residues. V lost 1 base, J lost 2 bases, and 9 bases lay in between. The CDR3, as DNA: TGCGCCAGCAGTCAATGGGTACAGCCCTACAATGAGCAGTTCTTC. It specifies CASSQWVQPYNEQFF.

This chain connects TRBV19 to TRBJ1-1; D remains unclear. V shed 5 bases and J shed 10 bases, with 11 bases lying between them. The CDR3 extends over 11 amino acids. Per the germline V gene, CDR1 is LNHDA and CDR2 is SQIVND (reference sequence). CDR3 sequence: CASSLRLRAFF. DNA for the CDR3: TGTGCCAGTAGTCTTCGACTGCGAGCTTTCTTT.

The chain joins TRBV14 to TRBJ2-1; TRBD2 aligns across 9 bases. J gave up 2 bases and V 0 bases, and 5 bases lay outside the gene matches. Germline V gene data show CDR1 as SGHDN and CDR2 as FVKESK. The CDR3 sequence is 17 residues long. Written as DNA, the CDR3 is TGTGCCAGCAGCCAAGATGGGGCTAGCGGGACCTACAATGAGCAGTTCTTC. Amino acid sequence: CASSQDGASGTYNEQFF. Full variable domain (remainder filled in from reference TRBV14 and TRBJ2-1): EAGVTQFPSHSVIEKGQTVTLRCDPISGHDNLYWYRRVMGKEIKFLLHFVKESKQDESGMPNNRFLAERTGGTYSTLKVQPAELEDSGVYFCASSQDGASGTYNEQFFGPGTRLTVL.

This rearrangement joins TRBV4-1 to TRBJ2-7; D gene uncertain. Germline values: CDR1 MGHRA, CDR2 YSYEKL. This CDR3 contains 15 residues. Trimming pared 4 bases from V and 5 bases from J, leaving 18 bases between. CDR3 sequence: CASSLDDSYDDEQYF. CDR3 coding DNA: TGCGCCAGCAGCCTCGACGACTCGTACGATGACGAGCAGTACTTC.

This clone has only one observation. The chain's CDR3 is CASSSGQPKPYMNTEAFF. In DNA, the CDR3 is TGTGCCAGCAGTTCGGGACAGCCCAAACCATACATGAACACTGAAGCTTTCTTT. This chain connects TRBV27 to TRBJ1-1; 7 bases line up with TRBD1. The CDR3 has 18 residues. Losses at the gene ends were 4 bases for V and 0 bases for J; bases not matched to a gene: 14. Germline V gene data show CDR1 as MNHEY and CDR2 as SMNVEV (reference sequence).

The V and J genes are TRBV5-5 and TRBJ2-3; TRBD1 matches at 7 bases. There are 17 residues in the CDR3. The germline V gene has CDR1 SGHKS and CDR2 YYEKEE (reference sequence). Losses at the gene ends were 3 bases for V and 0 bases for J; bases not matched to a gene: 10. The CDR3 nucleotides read TGTGCCAGCAGCTCTCACTTTACAGGGGCAAGCACAGATACGCAGTATTTT. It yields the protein CASSSHFTGASTDTQYF.

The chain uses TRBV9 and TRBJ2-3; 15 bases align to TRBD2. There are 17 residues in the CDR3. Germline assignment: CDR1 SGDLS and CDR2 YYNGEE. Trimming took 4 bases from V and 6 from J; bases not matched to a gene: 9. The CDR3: CASSLSPGLAGGDTQYF. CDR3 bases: TGTGCCAGCAGCCTATCCCCGGGACTAGCGGGAGGTGATACGCAGTATTTT.

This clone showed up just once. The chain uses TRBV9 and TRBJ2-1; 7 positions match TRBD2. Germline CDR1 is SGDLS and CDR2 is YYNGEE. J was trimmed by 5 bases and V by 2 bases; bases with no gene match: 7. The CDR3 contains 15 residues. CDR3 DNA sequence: TGTGCCAGCAGCGTCCCCCAGCGGGGTCACAATGAGCAGTTCTTC. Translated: CASSVPQRGHNEQFF.

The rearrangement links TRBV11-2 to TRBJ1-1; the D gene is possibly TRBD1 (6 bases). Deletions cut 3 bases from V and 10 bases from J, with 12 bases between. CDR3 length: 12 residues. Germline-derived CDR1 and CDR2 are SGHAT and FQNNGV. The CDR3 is CASSFVDSVAFF. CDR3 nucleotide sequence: TGTGCCAGCAGCTTCGTGGACAGTGTAGCTTTCTTT.

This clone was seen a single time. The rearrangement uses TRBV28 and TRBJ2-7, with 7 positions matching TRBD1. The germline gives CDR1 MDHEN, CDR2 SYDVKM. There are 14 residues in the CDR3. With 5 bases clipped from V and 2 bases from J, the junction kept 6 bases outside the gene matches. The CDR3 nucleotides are TGTGCCAGCAGTCCCCCAACAGGGGCCTACGAGCAGTACTTC. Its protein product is CASSPPTGAYEQYF.

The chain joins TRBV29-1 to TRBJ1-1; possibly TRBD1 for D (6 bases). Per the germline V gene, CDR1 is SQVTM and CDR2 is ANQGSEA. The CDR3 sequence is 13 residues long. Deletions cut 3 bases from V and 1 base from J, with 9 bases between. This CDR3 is CSVEGGRNTEAFF. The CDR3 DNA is TGCAGCGTTGAGGGGGGCCGGAACACTGAAGCTTTCTTT.

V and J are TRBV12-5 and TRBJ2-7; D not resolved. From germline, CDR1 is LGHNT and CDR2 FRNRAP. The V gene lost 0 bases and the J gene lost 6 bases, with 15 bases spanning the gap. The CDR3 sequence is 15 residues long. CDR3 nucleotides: TGTGCTAGTGGTTTGGTACAACCTGTATGGATCGAGCAGTACTTC. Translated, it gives CASGLVQPVWIEQYF.

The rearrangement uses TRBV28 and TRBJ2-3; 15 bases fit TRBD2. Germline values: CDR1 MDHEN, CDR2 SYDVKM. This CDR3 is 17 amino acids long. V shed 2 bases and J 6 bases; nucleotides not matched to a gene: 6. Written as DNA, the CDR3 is TGTGCCAGCAGTTTAGGGACTAGCGGGAGGTTCAGCGATACGCAGTATTTT. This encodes CASSLGTSGRFSDTQYF.

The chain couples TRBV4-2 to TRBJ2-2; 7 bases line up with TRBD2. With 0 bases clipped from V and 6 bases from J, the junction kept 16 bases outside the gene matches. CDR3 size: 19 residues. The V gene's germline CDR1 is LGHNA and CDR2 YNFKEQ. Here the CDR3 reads CASSQDTGLAGVSAGELFF. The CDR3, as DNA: TGTGCCAGCAGCCAAGATACCGGACTGGCGGGAGTGTCGGCCGGGGAGCTGTTTTTT.

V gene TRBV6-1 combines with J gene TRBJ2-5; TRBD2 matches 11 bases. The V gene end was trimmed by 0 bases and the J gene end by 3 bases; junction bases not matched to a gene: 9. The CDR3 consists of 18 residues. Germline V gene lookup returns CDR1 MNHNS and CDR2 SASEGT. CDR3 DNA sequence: TGTGCCAGCAGTGAAGCGGAACTAGCGGGGGACTATAAAGAGACCCAGTACTTC. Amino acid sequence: CASSEAELAGDYKETQYF.

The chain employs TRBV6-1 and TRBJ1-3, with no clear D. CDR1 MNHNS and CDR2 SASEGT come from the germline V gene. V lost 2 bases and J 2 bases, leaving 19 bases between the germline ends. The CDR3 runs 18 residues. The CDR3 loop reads CASSETGSSSQAGNTIYF. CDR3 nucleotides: TGTGCCAGCAGTGAAACGGGAAGTAGTAGTCAAGCTGGAAACACCATATATTTT.

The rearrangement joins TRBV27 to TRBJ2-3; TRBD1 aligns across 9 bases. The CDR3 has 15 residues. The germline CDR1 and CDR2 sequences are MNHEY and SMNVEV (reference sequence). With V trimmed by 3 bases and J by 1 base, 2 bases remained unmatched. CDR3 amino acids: CASSLRTGGTDTQYF. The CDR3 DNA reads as TGTGCCAGCAGTTTGCGGACAGGGGGCACAGATACGCAGTATTTT.

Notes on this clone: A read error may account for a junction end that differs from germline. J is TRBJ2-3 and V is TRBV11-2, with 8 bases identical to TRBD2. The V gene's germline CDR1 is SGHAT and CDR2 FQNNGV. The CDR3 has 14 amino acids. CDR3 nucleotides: TGTGCCAACAGCCCGGGGGGGGGCACAGATACGCAGTATTTT. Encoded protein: CANSPGGGTDTQYF.

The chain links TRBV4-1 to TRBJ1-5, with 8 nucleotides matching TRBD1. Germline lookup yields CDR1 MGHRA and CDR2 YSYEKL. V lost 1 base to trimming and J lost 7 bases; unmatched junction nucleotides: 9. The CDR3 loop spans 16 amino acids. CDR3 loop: CASSQGGAGQGQPQHF. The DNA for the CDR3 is TGCGCCAGCAGCCAAGGAGGGGCTGGACAGGGACAGCCCCAGCATTTT.

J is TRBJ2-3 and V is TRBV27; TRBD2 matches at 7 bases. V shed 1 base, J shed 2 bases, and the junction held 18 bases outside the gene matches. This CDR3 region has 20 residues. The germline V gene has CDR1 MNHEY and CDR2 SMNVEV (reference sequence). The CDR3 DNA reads TGTGCCAGCAGTTTATTCCCCTTTTACGGGCGGGAGAGGCTCACAGATACGCAGTATTTT. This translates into CASSLFPFYGRERLTDTQYF.

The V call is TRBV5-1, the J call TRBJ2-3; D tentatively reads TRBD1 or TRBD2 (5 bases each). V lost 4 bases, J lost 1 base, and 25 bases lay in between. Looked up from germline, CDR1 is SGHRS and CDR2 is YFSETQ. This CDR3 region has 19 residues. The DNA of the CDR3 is TGCGCCAGCAGCCCCCCCTCTCCCGGGGCGGTGAGTGGCACAGATACGCAGTATTTT. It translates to CASSPPSPGAVSGTDTQYF.

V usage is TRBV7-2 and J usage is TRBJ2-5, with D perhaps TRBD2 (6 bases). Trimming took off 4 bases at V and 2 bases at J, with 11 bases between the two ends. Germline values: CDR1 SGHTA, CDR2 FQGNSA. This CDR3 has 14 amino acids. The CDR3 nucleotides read TGTGCCAGCAGCTGTAAGCGGGCGCAAGAGACCCAGTACTTC. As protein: CASSCKRAQETQYF. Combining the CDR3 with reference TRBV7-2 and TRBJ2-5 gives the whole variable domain GAGVSQSPSNKVTEKGKDVELRCDPISGHTALYWYRQSLGQGLEFLIYFQGNSAPDKSGLPSDRFSAERTGGSVSTLTIQRTQQEDSAVYLCASSCKRAQETQYFGPGTRLLVL.